The clone carrying this T cell receptor (beta chain) appeared a few times. This specimen belongs to a study of molecular identifiers for immune sequencing clone quantification. Study overall: Five aliquots were made in replicates from the RNA of approximately 20,000 or 98,000 naive CD8 cells, and four were sequenced.

As CD8+CD4-CCR7+CD45RA+ cells, naive CD8 T cells were sorted. In TCRdb, the PCR reads were re-called with MiXCR into one record per CDR3 protein. The sample shows tens of thousands of distinct CDR3 sequences, about 18% of them seen only once. Sequencing was performed on naive CD8+ T cells from blood, with Jurkat cell RNA spiked in. The subset was: FACS-sorted CD8+CD4-CCR7+CD45RA+ naive T cells. This clonotype originated in a human donor in good health. Some libraries in this study had Jurkat cell RNA spiked in.

The CDR3, as DNA: TGTGCCAGCAGTCTCGGACAGGGAGGGTGGTACAATGAGCAGTTCTTC. It yields the protein CASSLGQGGWYNEQFF. J is TRBJ2-1 and V is TRBV28; maybe TRBD1 (8 bases). CDR1 is MDHEN, CDR2 SYDVKM, per germline. This CDR3 has 16 amino acids. Trimming stripped 5 bases from V and 4 bases from J, with 18 bases between. The full variable domain, with the rest looked up from reference TRBV28 and TRBJ2-1, is DVKVTQSSRYLVKRTGEKVFLECVQDMDHENMFWYRQDPGLGLRLIYFSYDVKMKEKGDIPEGYSVSREKKERFSLILESASTNQTSMYLCASSLGQGGWYNEQFFGPGTRLTVL.